These T cell receptor beta chains were read from a single sample in a study of blood T cell repertoires in COVID-19. Assay used: immunoSEQ multiplex PCR; TCRdb lists only in-frame clones, some missing. The sample contains about 57,000 clones, roughly 82% of which appear only once. The sequenced sample was peripheral blood. These receptors were obtained from a woman older than 75 with acute or convalescent COVID-19. The CDR3 runs from the conserved cysteine through the conserved F or W. Fields, in order: D gene, clone size, J gene, V gene, CDR3 DNA, CDR3 protein. D genes are given only for firm matches. The size entry is marked missing in some rows and otherwise reads once, few, many or a size class.

d_call: .
clone_size: .
j_call: TRBJ2-1
v_call: TRBV6-5
cdr3_nt: TGTGCCAGCAGTTACGGCCTCTTCAGGAACAATGAGCAGTTCTTC
cdr3_aa: CASSYGLFRNNEQFF

d_call: TRBD2
clone_size: .
j_call: TRBJ2-4
v_call: TRBV28
cdr3_nt: TGTGCCAGCAGGGGGACTAGCCAAAACATTCAGTACTTC
cdr3_aa: CASRGTSQNIQYF

d_call: .
clone_size: .
j_call: TRBJ2-6
v_call: TRBV27
cdr3_nt: TGTGCCAGCAAGGGGTTTTCTGGGGCCAACGTCCTGACTTTC
cdr3_aa: CASKGFSGANVLTF

d_call: .
clone_size: .
j_call: TRBJ2-5
v_call: TRBV7-3
cdr3_nt: TGTGCCAGCAGCTTAGAGGTTATGGAGACCCAGTACTTC
cdr3_aa: CASSLEVMETQYF

d_call: TRBD2
clone_size: .
j_call: TRBJ2-3
v_call: TRBV5-1
cdr3_nt: TGCGCCAGCAGCCTCCGGACTAGCGGGGGGGCAGATACGCAGTATTTT
cdr3_aa: CASSLRTSGGADTQYF

d_call: TRBD2
clone_size: .
j_call: TRBJ2-3
v_call: TRBV6-5
cdr3_nt: TGTGCCAGCAGTTCCAGAGCGGGATGGGGTACAGATACGCAGTATTTT
cdr3_aa: CASSSRAGWGTDTQYF

d_call: TRBD2
clone_size: .
j_call: TRBJ2-3
v_call: TRBV6-5
cdr3_nt: TGTGCCAGCACCGATCAGGGAGGGCCACGAGATACGCAGTATTTT
cdr3_aa: CASTDQGGPRDTQYF

d_call: .
clone_size: .
j_call: TRBJ2-3
v_call: TRBV28
cdr3_nt: TGTGCCAGCAGTCCCCCCCGACAGGTCACAGATACGCAGTATTTT
cdr3_aa: CASSPPRQVTDTQYF

d_call: TRBD1
clone_size: .
j_call: TRBJ1-2
v_call: TRBV30
cdr3_nt: TGTGCCTGGAGTCTTACGGGACAGGGTTCCGGCTACACCTTC
cdr3_aa: CAWSLTGQGSGYTF

d_call: .
clone_size: .
j_call: TRBJ1-1
v_call: TRBV19
cdr3_nt: TGTGCCAGTAGTATGGGCAGGGGCACTGAAGCTTTCTTT
cdr3_aa: CASSMGRGTEAFF

d_call: .
clone_size: .
j_call: TRBJ2-1
v_call: TRBV20-1
cdr3_nt: TGCAGTGCTGCGCCCACTAGCGAGCAGTTCTTC
cdr3_aa: CSAAPTSEQFF

d_call: .
clone_size: .
j_call: TRBJ2-3
v_call: TRBV19
cdr3_nt: TGTGCCAGTAGTATTAGCGCTACCCCTAGGGATACGCAGTATTTT
cdr3_aa: CASSISATPRDTQYF

d_call: .
clone_size: .
j_call: TRBJ2-7
v_call: TRBV5-1
cdr3_nt: TGCGCCAGCAGCTTGGCCTCAGGGTCAGCCTACGAGCAGTACTTC
cdr3_aa: CASSLASGSAYEQYF

d_call: TRBD2
clone_size: .
j_call: TRBJ2-1
v_call: TRBV18
cdr3_nt: TGTGCCAGCTCACCCCCCGGGACTAGCTCCTACAATGAGCAGTTCTTC
cdr3_aa: CASSPPGTSSYNEQFF

d_call: TRBD2
clone_size: .
j_call: TRBJ2-1
v_call: TRBV30
cdr3_nt: TGTGCCTGGAAAACTAGCGGGAGGAATGAGCAGTTCTTC
cdr3_aa: CAWKTSGRNEQFF

d_call: .
clone_size: .
j_call: TRBJ1-4
v_call: TRBV30
cdr3_nt: TGTGCCTGGACCCCCCGGACAGTTGGAGAAAAACTGTTTTTT
cdr3_aa: CAWTPRTVGEKLFF

d_call: TRBD2
clone_size: many
j_call: TRBJ2-1
v_call: TRBV7-6
cdr3_nt: TGTGCCAGCAGCTTAGCGCCCAGCGGGGGGGAAGGTAATGAGCAGTTCTTC
cdr3_aa: CASSLAPSGGEGNEQFF

d_call: TRBD2
clone_size: few
j_call: TRBJ2-5
v_call: TRBV6-5
cdr3_nt: TGTGCCAGCAGTTACTCGACCGGGAGGGGAGAGACCCAGTACTTC
cdr3_aa: CASSYSTGRGETQYF

d_call: .
clone_size: .
j_call: TRBJ2-6
v_call: TRBV19
cdr3_nt: TGTGCCAGTAGGATAGGGACTTCTGGGGCCAACGTCCTGACTTTC
cdr3_aa: CASRIGTSGANVLTF

d_call: .
clone_size: once
j_call: TRBJ2-1
v_call: TRBV19
cdr3_nt: TGTGCCAGTAAGGTGAATTTGGGTAGTGGGCAGAGCAGGCAGTTCTTC
cdr3_aa: CASKVNLGSGQSRQFF

d_call: TRBD1
clone_size: .
j_call: TRBJ2-7
v_call: TRBV6-5
cdr3_nt: TGTGCCAGCAGTCCGGGGACAGGACGCTACGAGCAGTACTTC
cdr3_aa: CASSPGTGRYEQYF

d_call: .
clone_size: .
j_call: TRBJ2-7
v_call: TRBV30
cdr3_nt: TGTGCCTGGCAACAGGGCTCCTACGAGCAGTACTTC
cdr3_aa: CAWQQGSYEQYF

d_call: TRBD2
clone_size: .
j_call: TRBJ2-1
v_call: TRBV6-4
cdr3_nt: TGTGCCAGCAGTGAGGGGCTGGGACTAGCGGCTGAGCAGTTCTTC
cdr3_aa: CASSEGLGLAAEQFF

d_call: .
clone_size: .
j_call: TRBJ2-2
v_call: TRBV5-1
cdr3_nt: TGCGCCAGCAGCCACAGAGGGAACTCCGGGGAGCTGTTTTTT
cdr3_aa: CASSHRGNSGELFF

d_call: .
clone_size: .
j_call: TRBJ2-7
v_call: TRBV5-4
cdr3_nt: TGTGCCAGCAGCATAAATAGCGGCGATGCCTACGAGCAGTACTTC
cdr3_aa: CASSINSGDAYEQYF

d_call: .
clone_size: .
j_call: TRBJ1-2
v_call: TRBV18
cdr3_nt: TGTGCCAGCTCGATCGGGGATTTAGCCTATGGCTACACCTTC
cdr3_aa: CASSIGDLAYGYTF

d_call: TRBD1
clone_size: .
j_call: TRBJ1-1
v_call: TRBV30
cdr3_nt: TGTGCCTGGGGGATCCTGACAGGGGCCACTGAAGCTTTCTTT
cdr3_aa: CAWGILTGATEAFF

d_call: TRBD2
clone_size: once
j_call: TRBJ2-1
v_call: TRBV5-1
cdr3_nt: TGCGCCAGCAGCTTGGGGCTAGCGGGGGGCTACAATGAGCAGTTCTTC
cdr3_aa: CASSLGLAGGYNEQFF

d_call: .
clone_size: .
j_call: TRBJ2-2
v_call: TRBV10-1
cdr3_nt: TGCGCCAGCAGTACAGGGTTTCAGGCCGGGGAGCTGTTTTTT
cdr3_aa: CASSTGFQAGELFF